Below are 29 T cell receptor beta chains sequenced from a single sample in a study of blood T cell repertoires in COVID-19. Data came from immunoSEQ multiplex PCR; TCRdb stores just in-frame clones and leaves some out. This table has about 390,000 clones, just under 90% appearing once. The sample was PBMCs or T cells enriched from blood (not recorded which). These receptors originate from a woman in her fifties or sixties who had recovered from COVID-19.

This clone occurred a few times. V usage is TRBV5-1 and J usage is TRBJ2-1; 11 bases are shared with TRBD2. Trimming removed 4 bases from V and 15 bases from J; junction bases left unmatched: 9. The CDR3 loop spans 13 amino acids. CDR1 and CDR2 from the germline V gene are SGHRS and YFSETQ. CDR3 sequence: CASSPGLAVYLFF. CDR3 nucleotides: TGCGCCAGCAGCCCGGGACTAGCGGTTTATCTGTTCTTC.

The sample holds one count of this clone. This chain links TRBV7-2 with TRBJ1-5; D ambiguous. In germline, CDR1 is SGHTA, CDR2 FQGNSA. The CDR3 extends over 15 amino acids. The V gene lost 0 bases and the J gene lost 3 bases, with 9 bases spanning the gap. CDR3 amino acids: CASSLASGYNQPQHF. CDR3 DNA: TGTGCCAGCAGCTTAGCTTCGGGATACAATCAGCCCCAGCATTTT.

The J gene is TRBJ2-1, the V gene TRBV7-9, with D possibly matching TRBD2 (6 bases). Deletions cut 6 bases from V and 7 bases from J, with 13 bases between. The CDR3 is made up of 13 amino acids. CDR1 and CDR2 (germline): SEHNR, FQNEAQ (reference sequence). The chain's CDR3 is CASRARRVNEQFF. As DNA, the CDR3 is TGTGCCAGCAGGGCGCGGAGGGTGAATGAGCAGTTCTTC.

The chain couples TRBV11-2 to TRBJ2-7; 8 positions agree with TRBD2. The germline V gene encodes CDR1 SGHAT and CDR2 FQNNGV. The CDR3 consists of 15 residues. J lost 1 base, V lost 5 bases, and 7 bases had no gene match. CDR3 in DNA: TGTGCCAGCAGCCCCGAGGTAGCGGGGTCCTACGAGCAGTACTTC. Protein: CASSPEVAGSYEQYF.

This clone was counted a few times. The chain couples TRBV6-5 to TRBJ2-3; D might be TRBD2 (6 bases). V lost 6 bases, J lost 1 base, and 14 bases lay in between. The CDR3 is 15 residues long. Germline V gene lookup returns CDR1 MNHEY and CDR2 SVGAGI. The CDR3 protein is CASSIRDLGTDTQYF. In DNA form, the CDR3 reads TGTGCCAGCAGCATCCGGGACTTAGGCACAGATACGCAGTATTTT.

The chain is built from TRBV6-2 or TRBV6-3 and TRBJ1-5; a weak D match, TRBD1 (5 bases). The CDR3 covers 15 residues. The ends were cut back, 2 bases at V and 6 bases at J, with 14 bases in the middle. Germline V CDR1 and CDR2: MNHEY, SVGEGT. The CDR3 bases are TGTGCCAGCAGTTACGAGCGGGGGGGTAGTCAGCCCCAGCATTTT. Amino acids: CASSYERGGSQPQHF.

This clone has just one count. The chain has TRBV7-2 and TRBJ1-1; D unclear. This CDR3 is 13 amino acids long. Germline CDR1 and CDR2: SGHTA and FQGNSA. V gave up 5 bases and J gave up 4 bases, with 11 bases separating them. CDR3 in amino acids: CASSGQVGTEAFF. In DNA, the CDR3 is TGTGCCAGCAGCGGGCAGGTCGGCACTGAAGCTTTCTTT.

V is TRBV2 and J is TRBJ2-3, with TRBD2 matching over 14 bases. Germline lookup yields CDR1 SNHLY and CDR2 FYNNEI. This CDR3 comprises 14 residues. V dropped 7 bases and J dropped 6; count of bases not matched to a gene: 3. The CDR3, as DNA: TGTGCCAGCATTGGACTAGCGGGGGGTGATACGCAGTATTTT. It specifies CASIGLAGGDTQYF. Filled out from reference TRBV2 and TRBJ2-3, the complete variable domain reads EPEVTQTPSHQVTQMGQEVILRCVPISNHLYFYWYRQILGQKVEFLVSFYNNEISEKSEIFDDQFSVERPDGSNFTLKIRSTKLEDSAMYFCASIGLAGGDTQYFGPGTRLTVL.

The V and J genes are TRBV6-5 and TRBJ2-7; D gene unclear. Germline V lookup: CDR1 MNHEY, CDR2 SVGAGI. The CDR3 covers 13 residues. Trimming took off 4 bases at V and 3 bases at J, with 10 bases between the two ends. The CDR3, as DNA: TGTGCCAGCAGTTTTCCAGAAATCTACGAGCAGTACTTC. Its translation is CASSFPEIYEQYF.

This chain uses TRBV7-9 with TRBJ2-3, with 10 bases identical to TRBD2. V shed 11 bases, J shed 2 bases, and the junction held 10 bases outside the gene matches. Germline V gives CDR1 SEHNR, CDR2 FQNEAQ (reference sequence). CDR3 size: 15 residues. CDR3 amino acids: CASERTSGLTDTQYF. Here the CDR3 DNA reads TGTGCCTCCGAACGGACTAGCGGACTCACAGATACGCAGTATTTT.

The DNA for the CDR3 is TGCGCCAGCAGCCAAGATCAGGTTAATGAAAAACTGTTTTTT. Protein product: CASSQDQVNEKLFF. The gene calls are TRBV4-1 and TRBJ1-4; D gene ambiguous. The CDR3 runs to 14 residues. Germline CDR1 reads MGHRA; CDR2 reads YSYEKL. The V end was cut by 0 bases, the J end by 4 bases, with 6 bases between.

This chain uses TRBV18 with TRBJ1-1, with D perhaps TRBD1 (6 bases). The V end was cut by 3 bases, the J end by 6 bases, with 17 bases between. Per germline, CDR1 KGHSH and CDR2 LQKENI. The CDR3 spans 15 residues. The CDR3 nucleotides are TGTGCCAGCTCACCCTCGACAGGATCACCGGCTGAAGCTTTCTTT. Its translation: CASSPSTGSPAEAFF.

The CDR3 loop reads CASVGGEYNEQFF. The CDR3 DNA sequence: TGTGCCAGTGTTGGGGGGGAGTACAATGAGCAGTTCTTC. The rearrangement joins TRBV28 to TRBJ2-1; 7 nucleotides align to TRBD2. CDR3 length: 13 residues. CDR1 and CDR2 (germline): MDHEN, SYDVKM. Trimming removed 9 bases from V and 4 bases from J; junction bases left unmatched: 6.

The chain combines TRBV4-2 with TRBJ2-1; TRBD2 matches at 16 bases. The V and J ends lost 3 bases and 9 bases, in that order; junction bases with no gene match: 8. Per the germline V gene, CDR1 is LGHNA and CDR2 is YNFKEQ. The CDR3 spans 17 residues. CDR3 coding DNA: TGTGCCAGCAGCCAGTTGGGACTAGCGGGGGGGCCGGGTGAGCAGTTCTTC. This gives the protein CASSQLGLAGGPGEQFF.

V and J are TRBV28 and TRBJ2-1; TRBD2 aligns across 11 bases. Germline CDR1 and CDR2: MDHEN and SYDVKM. CDR3 size: 16 residues. Unmatched junction bases numbered 5, after V lost 3 bases and J lost 4 bases. In DNA, the CDR3 is TGTGCCAGCAGTTTCGGTGGGACTAGCGGATACAATGAGCAGTTCTTC. Translating it yields CASSFGGTSGYNEQFF.

The chain combines TRBV6-6 with TRBJ2-7, with 7 bases aligning to TRBD1. Germline trimming cut 0 bases from V and 1 base from J; bases unmatched to any gene: 6. Germline-derived CDR1 and CDR2 are MNHNY and SVGAGI (reference sequence). This CDR3 is built from 16 residues. The CDR3: CASSYSPGQNSYEQYF. DNA of the CDR3: TGTGCCAGCAGTTACTCCCCGGGACAGAATTCCTACGAGCAGTACTTC.

The chain uses TRBV7-2 and TRBJ2-3; a possible D gene is TRBD2 (6 bases). V shed 5 bases and J shed 6 bases, with 15 bases lying between them. This CDR3 spans 14 amino acids. Germline V CDR1 and CDR2: SGHTA, FQGNSA. This CDR3 reads CASSPTSSADTQYF. For the CDR3, the DNA is TGTGCCAGCAGCCCGACTAGTAGTGCGGATACGCAGTATTTT.

This clone was counted once. The chain employs TRBV5-4 and TRBJ2-7; TRBD2 matches 10 bases. The V and J ends lost 2 bases and 4 bases, in that order; junction bases with no gene match: 6. In germline, CDR1 is SGHNT, CDR2 YYREEE (reference sequence). This CDR3 comprises 15 residues. CDR3 bases: TGTGCCAGCAGCTTAGGGACTAGCGACCTATACGAGCAGTACTTC. Its translation: CASSLGTSDLYEQYF.

The rearrangement uses TRBV4-1 and TRBJ2-2; 8 bases map to TRBD2. Germline-derived CDR1 and CDR2 are MGHRA and YSYEKL. V was clipped by 3 bases and J by 5 bases; unmatched bases: 5. This CDR3 region has 15 residues. The CDR3 DNA reads TGCGCCAGCAGCCAGCGGGGGGCTGAGACCGGGGAGCTGTTTTTT. It yields the protein CASSQRGAETGELFF.

The rearrangement links TRBV3-1 (or the pseudogene TRBV3-2) to TRBJ2-5; D gene unclear. Germline CDR1 LGHDT, CDR2 YNNKEL (reference sequence). Trimming removed 0 bases at V and 0 bases at J, with 8 bases between. The CDR3 has 15 residues. The chain's CDR3 is CASSQDLTDQETQYF. DNA of the CDR3: TGTGCCAGCAGCCAAGATCTCACAGACCAAGAGACCCAGTACTTC.

This chain joins TRBV30 and TRBJ1-6; no firm D call. CDR1 and CDR2 (germline): GTSNPN, SVGIG (reference sequence). The length of the CDR3 is 13 residues. Trimming shortened V by 2 bases and J by 8 bases, and 10 bases separated the two germline ends. CDR3 protein: CAWSPTVHSPLHF. The DNA for the CDR3 is TGTGCCTGGAGTCCAACGGTTCATTCACCCCTCCACTTT.

The chain combines TRBV10-3 with TRBJ1-3; TRBD1 matches 9 bases. J lost 4 bases, V lost 10 bases, and 8 bases had no gene match. CDR1 and CDR2 from the germline V gene are ENHRY and SYGVKD. The CDR3 is made up of 14 amino acids. The CDR3 DNA reads TGTGCCACCTACCCTGGACAGGGGGGAAACACCATATATTTT. It is translated as CATYPGQGGNTIYF.

The J gene is TRBJ2-1, the V gene TRBV5-1; 7 positions agree with TRBD2. The CDR3 runs 15 residues. In germline, CDR1 is SGHRS, CDR2 YFSETQ. V shed 2 bases, J shed 8 bases, and the junction held 10 bases outside the gene matches. For the CDR3, the DNA is TGCGCCAGCAGCTTTTACGGGCGCGGGGGAGATGAGCAGTTCTTC. Residues: CASSFYGRGGDEQFF.

The chain combines TRBV30 with TRBJ1-1; D possibly corresponds to TRBD1 (6 bases). V lost 0 bases to trimming and J lost 1 base, with 15 bases between them. Looked up from germline, CDR1 is GTSNPN and CDR2 is SVGIG (reference sequence). The CDR3 covers 16 residues. The CDR3 DNA reads TGTGCCTGGAGTGTAGGGCGCAGCAGGGGGAACACTGAAGCTTTCTTT. It translates to CAWSVGRSRGNTEAFF.

The genes are TRBV7-9 and TRBJ2-3; D possibly corresponds to TRBD2 (7 bases). The V gene's germline CDR1 is SEHNR and CDR2 FQNEAQ (reference sequence). The V and J ends lost 11 bases and 2 bases respectively, with 11 bases between them. This CDR3 comprises 12 residues. This CDR3 reads CAWRGLTDTQYF. The CDR3, as DNA: TGTGCCTGGCGGGGGCTCACAGATACGCAGTATTTT. Variable domain in full (rest from reference TRBV7-9 and TRBJ2-3): DTGVSQNPRHKITKRGQNVTFRCDPISEHNRLYWYRQTLGQGPEFLTYFQNEAQLEKSRLLSDRFSAERPKGSFSTLEIQRTEQGDSAMYLCAWRGLTDTQYFGPGTRLTVL.

The chain employs TRBV19 and TRBJ1-5, with TRBD1 identical over 7 bases. This CDR3 has 14 amino acids. The germline V gene encodes CDR1 LNHDA and CDR2 SQIVND (reference sequence). V lost 9 bases, J lost 1 base, and 6 bases stayed unmatched. CDR3 coding DNA: TGTGCCAGCAGCCGGGACAGCAGCAATCAGCCCCAGCATTTT. It yields the protein CASSRDSSNQPQHF.

This chain joins TRBV6-5 and TRBJ2-1, with a possible D match to TRBD2 (5 bases). Germline loops: CDR1 MNHEY, CDR2 SVGAGI. Deletions cut 7 bases from V and 0 bases from J, with 10 bases between. This CDR3 is 14 amino acids long. CDR3 residues: CASTRASSYNEQFF. Written as DNA, the CDR3 is TGTGCCAGCACGCGGGCGAGCTCCTACAATGAGCAGTTCTTC.

This clone was picked up one time. This sequence joins TRBV18 and TRBJ2-5; 7 bases line up with TRBD1. The CDR3 has 14 residues. Germline CDR1 reads KGHSH; CDR2 reads LQKENI. V shed 2 bases, J shed 6 bases, and the junction held 6 bases outside the gene matches. For the CDR3, the DNA is TGTGCCAGCTCACCAGACAGGGTGGGAAAGACCCAGTACTTC. Translation gives CASSPDRVGKTQYF.

CDR3 amino acids: CSASKQGSGEQYF. The CDR3 nucleotides are TGCAGTGCTAGTAAACAGGGATCCGGCGAGCAGTACTTC. The chain uses TRBV20-1 and TRBJ2-7, with D maybe TRBD1 (6 bases). Between the trimmed V and J ends, which lost 3 bases and 6 bases, there was a span of 15 bases. This CDR3 region has 13 residues. Germline lookup yields CDR1 DFQATT and CDR2 SNEGSKA (reference sequence).